This TCR beta chain is from a study of cytomegalovirus exposure and HLA in healthy donors. Germline assignment: CDR1 SGHTA and CDR2 FQGNSA. The CDR3 is 17 residues long. V was clipped by 1 base and J by 6 bases; unmatched bases: 12. Study findings and constraints: Later work found most CMV-associated TCR beta chains apparently HLA-restricted. Rarity marked most TCR sequences, yet some public TCRs occurred in many donors. Reports state that TCR beta sequences accurately predicted most subjects' HLA-A and HLA-B alleles.

Donors sampled were nominally healthy, though unrecorded immune exposures were likely. In the case of this clone: Antigen: not known. This probably arose from a read error, given a far larger clone one base away.

PCR was performed using 60 Vbeta and 13 Jbeta primers. Only in-frame clones appear in the TCRdb table, and some are missing; sequencing was by immunoSEQ multiplex PCR. The sample includes 150,000 or so clones, roughly 80% of them seen just once. The chain combines TRBV7-2 with TRBJ2-7; the match to TRBD1 covers 10 bases. The TCR comes from a man aged 18 to 29 in good health and CMV-seropositive. Material for sequencing was PBMCs. The CDR3 bases are TGTGCCAGCAGCTTAGGGCTACTGGGACAGGGGTCGTGCGAGCAGTACTTC. Translating it yields CASSLGLLGQGSCEQYF.